One T cell receptor beta chain is described in this entry. CDR1 and CDR2 (germline): SGHVS, FQNEAQ. V dropped 1 base and J dropped 10; count of bases not matched to a gene: 7. The CDR3 length is 15 residues. These data are taken from a study of blood T cell repertoires in COVID-19. About the research overall: PBMCs, B-cell-depleted T cells, or T cells were the source of the cDNA or gDNA that made up the material.

Two negative PCRs, clearance, or symptom resolution were required of recovered Cohort 3 donors. In the original analysis: Reference gene primer amplification gave nucleated cell count estimates. The protocol was immunoSEQ multiplex PCR, while the TCRdb copy is restricted to in-frame clones and leaves out a portion. V and J calls and clone size are given by that table; D and trimming were obtained from the DNA. The table shows fewer than 250,000 clones, with 70% to 90% occurring only once. This chain connects TRBV7-8 to TRBJ2-1; 10 nucleotides line up with TRBD2. The sequence was obtained from a woman under 30 who had recovered from COVID-19. The sample taken for sequencing was PBMCs or T cells enriched from blood (not recorded which). The CDR3, as DNA: TGTGCCAGCAGCTTAGATAGCGGGGGGCCCCGGGAGCAGTTCTTC. Encoded protein: CASSLDSGGPREQFF.